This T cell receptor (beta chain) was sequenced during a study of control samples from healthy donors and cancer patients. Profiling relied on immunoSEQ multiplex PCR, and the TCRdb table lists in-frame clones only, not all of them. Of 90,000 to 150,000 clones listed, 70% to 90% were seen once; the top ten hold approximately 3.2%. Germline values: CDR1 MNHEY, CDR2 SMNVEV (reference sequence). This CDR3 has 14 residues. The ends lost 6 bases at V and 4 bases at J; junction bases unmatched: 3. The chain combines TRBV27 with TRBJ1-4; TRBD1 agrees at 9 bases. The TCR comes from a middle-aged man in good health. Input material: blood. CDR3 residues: CASRRQGDNEKLFF. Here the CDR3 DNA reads TGTGCCAGCAGACGACAGGGGGATAATGAAAAACTGTTTTTT.